These T cell receptor beta chains were read from a single sample in a study of cytotoxic CD8 clonotypes in ibrutinib-treated CLL. Sequencing was performed with immunoSEQ multiplex PCR; in TCRdb, only in-frame clones are kept and a portion is missing. Of some 23,000 clones in the sample, about 67% are singletons; the top ten hold more than 40%. This specimen was PBMCs, taken after 12 months of ibrutinib treatment. The origin of the receptors is a human donor with chronic lymphocytic leukemia. Each CDR3 is given without its conserved first and last residue.

V gene,CDR3 protein
TRBV7-2,ASSVGGGQGHEQF
TRBV6-5,ASSYWDRDNSPLH
TRBV30,AWSVLGGAEAF
TRBV4-2,ASSRRTALISNYGYT
TRBV9,ASSPHRGPGNTIY
TRBV7-9,ASSSEFTGARETQY
TRBV10-3,AISEHNLGTGDSPLH
TRBV18,ASSPIQGMDTGELF
TRBV7-2,ASSFTGGLYGYT
TRBV29-1,SVTGVYGYT
TRBV4-1,ASSQVRARGPQPQH
TRBV5-1,ASSLGTRGDQPQH
TRBV7-2,ASSVGGRTEDTQY
TRBV9,ASSVGSNQPQH
TRBV19,ASRVLRSAATNEKLF
TRBV7-8,ASSYRTSAYEQY
TRBV2,ASSSTGYEQY
TRBV28,ASEPSGPQH